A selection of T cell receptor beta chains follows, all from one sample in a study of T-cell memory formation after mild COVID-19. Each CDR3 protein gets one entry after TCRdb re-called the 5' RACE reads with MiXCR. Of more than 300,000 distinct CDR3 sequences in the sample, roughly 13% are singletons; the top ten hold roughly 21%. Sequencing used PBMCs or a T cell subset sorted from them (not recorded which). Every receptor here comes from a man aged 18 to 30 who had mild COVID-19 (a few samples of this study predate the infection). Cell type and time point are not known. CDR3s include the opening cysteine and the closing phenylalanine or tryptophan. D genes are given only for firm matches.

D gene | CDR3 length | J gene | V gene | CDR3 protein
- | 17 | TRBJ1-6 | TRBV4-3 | CASSQESIRVDNSPLHF
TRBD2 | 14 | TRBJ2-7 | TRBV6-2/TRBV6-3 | CASGPLGGRYEQYF
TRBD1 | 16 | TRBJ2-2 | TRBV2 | CASRNTGTGVTGELFF
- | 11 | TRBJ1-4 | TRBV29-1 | CSLRIGEKLFF
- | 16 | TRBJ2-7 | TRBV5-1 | CASSLGRGRTPDEQYF
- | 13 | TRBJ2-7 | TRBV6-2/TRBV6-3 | CASSRQPYYEQYF
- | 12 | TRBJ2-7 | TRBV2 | CASSYSEAEQYF
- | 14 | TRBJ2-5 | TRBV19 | CASSIAPPQETQYF
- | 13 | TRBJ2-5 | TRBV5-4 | CASSLWGIETQYF
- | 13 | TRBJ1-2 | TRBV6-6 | CASSPLPSYGYTF
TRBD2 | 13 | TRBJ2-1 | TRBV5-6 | CASSFSGGPRQFF
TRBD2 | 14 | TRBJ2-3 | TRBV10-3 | CATLRGGNTDTQYF
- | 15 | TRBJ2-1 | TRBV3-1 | CASSFGGLIYNEQFF
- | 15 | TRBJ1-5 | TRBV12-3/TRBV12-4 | CASSFWGFGNQPQHF